A single sample gave rise to the 15 T cell receptor beta chains below, sequenced in a study of cytomegalovirus exposure and HLA in healthy donors listed by TCRdb under 2017. Libraries were made using the immunoSEQ multiplex PCR assay. For the multiplex PCR, a mixture combining 60 forward primers for TCR Vbeta segments and 13 reverse primers for TCR Jbeta segments was used. TCRdb's version of the immuneACCESS table is confined to in-frame rearrangements and falls short of the full clone set. An unresolved V gene accounts for under half of the shortfall where checked; the remainder is of unknown origin. The sample data list some 150,000 clones, and roughly 80% of these were observed just once. The ten largest clones represent about 7.1% of the sample. Sequencing input: PBMCs. All receptors derive from a woman aged 45-59 years in good health and CMV-seropositive.

The table lists this clone with a count of one. V is TRBV19 and J is TRBJ2-3; the match to TRBD2 covers 7 bases. The CDR3 is 14 residues long. V was clipped by 5 bases and J by 3 bases; unmatched bases: 5. Germline V gene lookup returns CDR1 LNHDA and CDR2 SQIVND (reference sequence). CDR3 protein: CASSPKGGTDTQYF. In DNA, the CDR3 is TGTGCCAGTAGTCCCAAGGGAGGGACAGATACGCAGTATTTT.

V usage is TRBV27 and J usage is TRBJ2-3, with unresolved D. V was pared by 4 bases and J by 4 bases, with 12 bases between. The length of the CDR3 is 14 residues. Germline values: CDR1 MNHEY, CDR2 SMNVEV (reference sequence). The CDR3 DNA sequence: TGTGCCAGCAGTTCGTTGTGGCCACCAGATACGCAGTATTTT. It encodes CASSSLWPPDTQYF.

J is TRBJ1-1 and V is TRBV30, with D perhaps TRBD1 (5 bases). The V end lost 4 bases, the J end lost 5 bases, and 14 bases lay between the germline ends. From germline, CDR1 is GTSNPN and CDR2 SVGIG (reference sequence). This CDR3 comprises 13 residues. CDR3 residues: CAWTRDLRTEAFF. The CDR3 region has the DNA TGTGCCTGGACCAGGGATTTACGAACTGAAGCTTTCTTT.

This chain uses TRBV4-1 with TRBJ2-7; D perhaps matches TRBD1 (6 bases). Per germline, CDR1 MGHRA and CDR2 YSYEKL. The CDR3 is 14 amino acids. V was shortened by 2 bases and J by 3 bases, with 11 bases between the two germline ends. The CDR3 reads CASSQTGTNYEQYF. The CDR3 DNA reads TGCGCCAGCAGCCAAACCGGGACAAACTACGAGCAGTACTTC.

This chain connects TRBV19 to TRBJ1-5; D gene uncertain. This CDR3 region has 14 residues. Looked up from germline, CDR1 is LNHDA and CDR2 is SQIVND (reference sequence). V was pared by 1 base and J by 4 bases, with 8 bases between. CDR3 in DNA: TGTGCCAGTAGTATAGGGAGAGGAAATCAGCCCCAGCATTTT. Its protein product is CASSIGRGNQPQHF.

The genes are TRBV5-1 and TRBJ2-7; perhaps TRBD1 as D (5 bases). Looked up from germline, CDR1 is SGHRS and CDR2 is YFSETQ. V gave up 8 bases and J gave up 7 bases, with 16 bases separating them. This CDR3 comprises 12 residues. In DNA form, the CDR3 reads TGCGCCAGTGCGGACACCGTGGGGGAGCAGTACTTC. This gives the protein CASADTVGEQYF.

This clone was counted a few times. The chain uses TRBV30 and TRBJ1-6; 10 nucleotides line up with TRBD1. This CDR3 comprises 16 residues. Germline values: CDR1 GTSNPN, CDR2 SVGIG (reference sequence). Trimming cost V 3 bases and J 6 bases; bases outside gene matches: 8. The CDR3 protein is CAWRDGTGVPNSPLHF. The CDR3 DNA reads as TGTGCCTGGAGAGATGGGACAGGGGTCCCTAATTCACCCCTCCACTTT.

This clone was seen once. The V and J genes are TRBV5-1 and TRBJ2-7; weak D call: TRBD1 (5 bases). V lost 4 bases and J lost 3, with 5 bases in between. The CDR3 extends over 11 amino acids. The germline V gene has CDR1 SGHRS and CDR2 YFSETQ. CDR3 amino acids: CASSDSYEQYF. The CDR3 bases are TGCGCCAGCAGCGACAGCTACGAGCAGTACTTC.

The rearrangement uses TRBV4-1 and TRBJ2-4; D is unclear. V dropped 2 bases and J dropped 3 bases, with 14 bases sitting between them. Per the germline V gene, CDR1 is MGHRA and CDR2 is YSYEKL. The CDR3 has 16 residues. The CDR3 is CASSQLGVPGKNIQYF. In DNA form, the CDR3 reads TGCGCCAGCAGCCAACTAGGAGTTCCTGGCAAAAACATTCAGTACTTC.

This chain links TRBV2 with TRBJ1-5; possibly TRBD1 for D (6 bases). Germline CDR1 is SNHLY and CDR2 is FYNNEI. The V and J ends lost 5 bases and 2 bases respectively, with 16 bases between them. The CDR3 spans 16 residues. The CDR3 DNA is TGTGCCAGCAGTAACAGGGCTCTTCAACGCAATCAGCCCCAGCATTTT. Its protein product is CASSNRALQRNQPQHF.

The J gene is TRBJ1-5, the V gene TRBV12-2; TRBD1 is the table's D call, not checked against the DNA. TRBV12-2 is shown as a pseudogene. CDR3 length: 14 amino acids. The CDR3 DNA sequence: TGTGCAAGTCGAACCGACAGGGACAATCAGCCCCAGCATTTT. As protein: CASRTDRDNQPQHF.

The rearrangement uses TRBV15 and TRBJ2-3; TRBD1 matches 9 bases. J lost 5 bases, V lost 2 bases, and 5 bases had no gene match. Germline V gives CDR1 LNHNV, CDR2 YYDKDF (reference sequence). The CDR3 is 15 residues long. The CDR3 loop is CATSRPQGAGDTQYF. The CDR3 DNA sequence: TGTGCCACCAGCAGACCACAGGGGGCGGGAGATACGCAGTATTTT.

The rearrangement joins TRBV5-1 to TRBJ1-2; D unresolved. The CDR3 is 13 amino acids. Trimming pared 4 bases from V and 0 bases from J, leaving 7 bases between. In germline, CDR1 is SGHRS, CDR2 YFSETQ. The CDR3 region has the DNA TGCGCCAGCAGCCTTTCGGCTAACTATGGCTACACCTTC. Protein: CASSLSANYGYTF.

A remark on this clone: Other DNA sequences in this specimen translate into the identical CDR3. The V and J genes are TRBV2 and TRBJ1-4; D remains ambiguous. Germline CDR1 is SNHLY and CDR2 is FYNNEI. With 4 bases removed from V and 8 bases from J, the gap between germline ends came to 14 bases. The CDR3 runs to 14 residues. DNA of the CDR3: TGTGCCAGCAGTGCGGGCGGGAAAGCGGAAAAACTGTTTTTT. It codes for CASSAGGKAEKLFF.

This chain uses TRBV7-2 with TRBJ2-1; 7 positions agree with TRBD1. The V gene end was trimmed by 7 bases and the J gene end by 1 base; junction bases not matched to a gene: 10. CDR1 is SGHTA and CDR2 is FQGNSA in the germline V gene. The CDR3 is made up of 16 amino acids. CDR3 residues: CASKEGAIASYNEQFF. DNA for the CDR3: TGTGCCAGCAAAGAGGGGGCCATAGCGTCCTACAATGAGCAGTTCTTC.